This T cell receptor (beta chain) came from a study of shared clonotypes between healthy human individuals. Study-wide context: CD4 naive and memory got three plates each, CD8 naive two, CD8 memory one.

Original data processing: Filtering was not the same, since immunoSEQ gave junction-only sequences without quality scores. Profiling relied on immunoSEQ multiplex PCR, and the TCRdb table lists in-frame clones only, not all of them. V and J calls and clone size are those listed in that table; D and trimming were worked out from the DNA. Among 2.5 million or so clones listed, roughly 92% were seen once. The receptor's source is a man younger than 35 in good health. Sequenced: naive CD4+ T cells sorted from blood. Subset described: CD45RA+ positively selected.

CDR3 in amino acids: CASSLAPEETQYF. CDR3 sequence (DNA): TGTGCCAGCAGCTTAGCCCCCGAAGAGACCCAGTACTTC. This chain links TRBV7-9 with TRBJ2-5; D is uncertain. CDR3 length equals 13 residues. V lost 0 bases and J 3 bases, leaving 5 bases between the germline ends. Germline-derived CDR1 and CDR2 are SEHNR and FQNEAQ (reference sequence).